This TCR beta chain was obtained from a study of blood T cell repertoires in COVID-19. The assay was immunoSEQ multiplex PCR, and TCRdb's table has in-frame clones only and misses some. This sample has 100,000 or so clones; about four fifths occur once, and the top ten carry about 10%. Germline assignment: CDR1 ENHRY and CDR2 SYGVKD. Trimming removed 3 bases from V and 3 bases from J, with 14 bases in between. This CDR3 is 16 amino acids long. Source material: peripheral blood. The V and J genes are TRBV10-3 and TRBJ2-2; D remains unclear. This receptor was taken from a human donor in a cohort sampled during active COVID-19. CDR3 sequence (DNA): TGTGCCATCAGTGATTACAACACCGCGGACACCGGGGAGCTGTTTTTT. Amino acid sequence: CAISDYNTADTGELFF.